What follows describes a single T cell receptor (beta chain). As yet, its antigen is unknown. The data belong to a study of shared clonotypes between healthy human individuals. Looking at the study overall: Three men and two women, aged 18 to 49, were donors.

The CDR3 totals 12 residues. V shed 6 bases, J shed 6 bases, and the junction held 2 bases outside the gene matches. Germline CDR1 SNHLY, CDR2 FYNNEI. Into CD45RA+ naive and CD45RA-negative memory subsets, the CD4+ cells were split. General observations from the study: Represented diversity (both genetic and exposure-history) was limited by the small number of donors.

The method was immunoSEQ multiplex PCR; TCRdb's version includes in-frame clones alone and lacks a portion of them. There are 2 million to 2.5 million clones in the sample; approximately 95% occur only once, and 0.1% to 0.15% lies in the top ten. The receptor comes from a young man in good health. Sequencing used naive CD4+ T cells sorted from blood. This sample's subset: CD45RA+ positively selected. The chain is built from TRBV2 and TRBJ1-2; 9 nucleotides line up with TRBD1. This chain's CDR3 is CASRGQGNGYTF. CDR3 in DNA: TGTGCCAGCAGGGGACAGGGTAATGGCTACACCTTC.